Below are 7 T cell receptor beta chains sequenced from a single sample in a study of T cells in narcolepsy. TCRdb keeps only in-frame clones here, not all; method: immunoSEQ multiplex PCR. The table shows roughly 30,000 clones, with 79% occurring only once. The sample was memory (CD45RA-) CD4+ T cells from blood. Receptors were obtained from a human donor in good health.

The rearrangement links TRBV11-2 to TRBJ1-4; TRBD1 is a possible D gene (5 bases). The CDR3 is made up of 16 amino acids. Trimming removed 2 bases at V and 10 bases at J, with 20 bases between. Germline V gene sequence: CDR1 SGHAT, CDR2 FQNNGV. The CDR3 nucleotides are TGTGCCAGCAGCTTATCTCGTCGGCAGGGTTTTGTAAAACTGTTTTTT. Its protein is CASSLSRRQGFVKLFF.

DNA for the CDR3: TGTGCCAGCGGGGCCGGGACAGGGAGCGAGCAGTACTTC. It encodes CASGAGTGSEQYF. The V gene is TRBV2, the J gene TRBJ2-7; TRBD1 matches at 9 bases. The CDR3 has 13 residues. Germline lookup yields CDR1 SNHLY and CDR2 FYNNEI. The trim removed 8 bases at V and 6 bases at J, leaving 8 bases unmatched.

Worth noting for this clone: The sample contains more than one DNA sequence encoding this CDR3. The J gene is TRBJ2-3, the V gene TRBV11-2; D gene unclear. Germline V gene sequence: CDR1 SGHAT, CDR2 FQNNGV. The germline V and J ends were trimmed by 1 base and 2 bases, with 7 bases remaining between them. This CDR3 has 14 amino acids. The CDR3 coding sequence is TGTGCCAGCAGCTTAGGTACTACCACAGATACGCAGTATTTT. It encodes CASSLGTTTDTQYF.

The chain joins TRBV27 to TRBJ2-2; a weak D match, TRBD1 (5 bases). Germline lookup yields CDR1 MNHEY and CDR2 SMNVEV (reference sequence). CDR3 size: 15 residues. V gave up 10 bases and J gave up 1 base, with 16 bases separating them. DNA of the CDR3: TGTGCCACATCGGTAAGGGGAATGAACACCGGGGAGCTGTTTTTT. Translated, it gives CATSVRGMNTGELFF.

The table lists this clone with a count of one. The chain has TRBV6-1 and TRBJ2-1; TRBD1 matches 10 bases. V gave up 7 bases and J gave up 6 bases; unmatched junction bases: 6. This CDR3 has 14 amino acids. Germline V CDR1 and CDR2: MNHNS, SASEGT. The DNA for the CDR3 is TGTGCCAGCACCCGACAGGGGGCTTTCAATGAGCAGTTCTTC. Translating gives CASTRQGAFNEQFF.

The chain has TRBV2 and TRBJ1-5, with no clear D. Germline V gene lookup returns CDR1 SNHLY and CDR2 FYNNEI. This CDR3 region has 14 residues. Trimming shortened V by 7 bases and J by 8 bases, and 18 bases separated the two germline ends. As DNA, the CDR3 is TGTGCCAGCAACGACCCGACCGGGTGGGAGCCCCAGCATTTT. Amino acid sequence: CASNDPTGWEPQHF.

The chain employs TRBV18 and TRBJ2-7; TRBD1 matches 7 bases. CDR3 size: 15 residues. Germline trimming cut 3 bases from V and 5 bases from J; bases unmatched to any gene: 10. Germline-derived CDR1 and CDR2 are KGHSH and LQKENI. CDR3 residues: CASSPAPTGVHEQYF. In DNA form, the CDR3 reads TGTGCCAGCTCACCGGCCCCAACAGGGGTCCACGAGCAGTACTTC. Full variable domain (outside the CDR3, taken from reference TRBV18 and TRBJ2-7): NAGVMQNPRHLVRRRGQEARLRCSPMKGHSHVYWYRQLPEEGLKFMVYLQKENIIDESGMPKERFSAEFPKEGPSILRIQQVVRGDSAAYFCASSPAPTGVHEQYFGPGTRLTVT.